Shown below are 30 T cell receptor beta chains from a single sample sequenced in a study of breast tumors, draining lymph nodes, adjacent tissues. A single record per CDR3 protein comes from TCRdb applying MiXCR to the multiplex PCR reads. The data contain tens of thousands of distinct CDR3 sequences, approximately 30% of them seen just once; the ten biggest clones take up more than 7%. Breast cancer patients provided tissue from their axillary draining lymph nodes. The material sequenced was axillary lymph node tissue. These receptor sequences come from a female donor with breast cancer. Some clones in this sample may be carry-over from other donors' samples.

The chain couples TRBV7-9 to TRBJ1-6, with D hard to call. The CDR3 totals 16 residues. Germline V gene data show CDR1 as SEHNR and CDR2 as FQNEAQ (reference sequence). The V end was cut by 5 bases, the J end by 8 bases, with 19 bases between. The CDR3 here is CASSHGPRRADSPLHF. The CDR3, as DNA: TGTGCCAGCAGCCACGGACCCCGCCGGGCGGATTCACCCCTCCACTTT.

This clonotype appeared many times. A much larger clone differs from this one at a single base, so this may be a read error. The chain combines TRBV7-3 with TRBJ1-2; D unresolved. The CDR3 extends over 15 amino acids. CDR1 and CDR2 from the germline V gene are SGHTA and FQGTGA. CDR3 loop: CASSLSGSTNYGYPF. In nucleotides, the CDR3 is TGTGCCAGCAGCTTAAGTGGCAGTACTAACTATGGCTACCCCTTC.

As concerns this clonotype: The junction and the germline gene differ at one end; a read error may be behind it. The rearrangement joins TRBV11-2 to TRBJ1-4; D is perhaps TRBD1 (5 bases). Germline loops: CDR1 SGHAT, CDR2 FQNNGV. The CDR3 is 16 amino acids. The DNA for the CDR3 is TGTGCCGGCAGCACGGGGGGGTGGGCTACTAATGAAAGACTGTTTTTT. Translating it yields CAGSTGGWATNERLFF. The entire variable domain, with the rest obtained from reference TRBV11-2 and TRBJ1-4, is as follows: EAGVAQSPRYKIIEKRQSVAFWCNPISGHATLYWYQQILGQGPKLLIQFQNNGVVDDSQLPKDRFSAERLKGVDSTLKIQPAKLEDSAVYLCAGSTGGWATNERLFFGSGTQLSVL.

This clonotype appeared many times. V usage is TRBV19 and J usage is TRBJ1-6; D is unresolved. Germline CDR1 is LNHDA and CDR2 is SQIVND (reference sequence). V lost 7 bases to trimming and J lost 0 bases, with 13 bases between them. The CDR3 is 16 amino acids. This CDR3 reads CASTPGGSSYNSPLHF. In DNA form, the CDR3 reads TGTGCCAGTACCCCGGGCGGGAGCTCCTATAATTCACCCCTCCACTTT.

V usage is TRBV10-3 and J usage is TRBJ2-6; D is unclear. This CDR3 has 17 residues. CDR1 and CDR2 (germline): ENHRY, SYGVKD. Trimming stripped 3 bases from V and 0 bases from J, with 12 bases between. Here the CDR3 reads CAISEVRRRSGANVLTF. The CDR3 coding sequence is TGTGCCATCAGTGAAGTACGTCGTCGCTCTGGGGCCAACGTCCTGACTTTC.

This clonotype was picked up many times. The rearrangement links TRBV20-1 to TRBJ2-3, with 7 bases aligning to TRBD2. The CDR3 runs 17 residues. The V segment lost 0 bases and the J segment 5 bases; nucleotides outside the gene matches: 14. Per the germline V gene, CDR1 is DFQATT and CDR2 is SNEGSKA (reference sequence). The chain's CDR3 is CSAREGAGRSSIDTQYF. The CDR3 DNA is TGCAGTGCTAGAGAAGGAGCGGGACGATCCTCGATAGATACGCAGTATTTT.

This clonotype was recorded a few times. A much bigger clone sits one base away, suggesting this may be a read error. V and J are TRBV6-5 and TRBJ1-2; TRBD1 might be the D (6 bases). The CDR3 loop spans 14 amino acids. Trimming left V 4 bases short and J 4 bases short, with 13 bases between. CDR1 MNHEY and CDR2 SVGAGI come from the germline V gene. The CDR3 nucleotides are TGTGCCAGCAGTTCCCTCCGGGACATCTATGGCTACACCTTC. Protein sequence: CASSSLRDIYGYTF.

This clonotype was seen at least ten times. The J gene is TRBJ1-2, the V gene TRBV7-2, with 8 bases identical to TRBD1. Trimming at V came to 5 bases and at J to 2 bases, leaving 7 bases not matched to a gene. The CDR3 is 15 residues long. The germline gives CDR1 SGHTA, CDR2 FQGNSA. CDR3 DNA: TGTGCCAGCAGCATTCTCCAGGGGGCCAACTATGGCTACACCTTC. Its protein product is CASSILQGANYGYTF.

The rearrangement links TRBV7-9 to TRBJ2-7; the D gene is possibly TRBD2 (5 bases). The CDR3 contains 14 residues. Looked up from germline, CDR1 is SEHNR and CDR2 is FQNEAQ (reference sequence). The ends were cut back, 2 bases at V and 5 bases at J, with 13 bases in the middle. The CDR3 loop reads CASSLREVPNEQYF. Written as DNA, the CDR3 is TGTGCCAGCAGCTTACGGGAAGTCCCGAACGAGCAGTACTTC.

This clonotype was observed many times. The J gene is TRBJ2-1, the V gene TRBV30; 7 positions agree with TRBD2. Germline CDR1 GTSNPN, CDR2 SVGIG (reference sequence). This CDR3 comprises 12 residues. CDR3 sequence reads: CIGGRESHEQFF. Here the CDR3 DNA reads TGTATCGGAGGGCGGGAGAGCCATGAGCAGTTCTTC.

For the CDR3, the DNA is TGTGCCAGCAGCGGGGGGCCGGCGAACACTGAAGCTTTCTTT. This gives the protein CASSGGPANTEAFF. The chain uses TRBV9 and TRBJ1-1, with D perhaps matching TRBD1 (6 bases). This CDR3 contains 14 residues. V dropped 3 bases and J dropped 1 base, with 10 bases sitting between them. In germline, CDR1 is SGDLS, CDR2 YYNGEE.

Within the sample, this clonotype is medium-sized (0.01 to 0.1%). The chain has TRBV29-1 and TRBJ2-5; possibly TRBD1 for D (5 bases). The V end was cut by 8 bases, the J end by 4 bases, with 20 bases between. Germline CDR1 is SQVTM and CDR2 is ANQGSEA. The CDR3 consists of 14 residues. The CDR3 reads CSILGPGPGETQYF. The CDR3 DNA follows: TGCAGCATTTTGGGGCCAGGGCCAGGAGAGACCCAGTACTTC.

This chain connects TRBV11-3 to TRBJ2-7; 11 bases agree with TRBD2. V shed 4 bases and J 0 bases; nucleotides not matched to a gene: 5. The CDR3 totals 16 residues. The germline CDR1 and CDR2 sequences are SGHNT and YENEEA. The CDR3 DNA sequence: TGTGCCAGCAGCTCGGTGGGACTAGCGGTCTCCTACGAGCAGTACTTC. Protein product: CASSSVGLAVSYEQYF.

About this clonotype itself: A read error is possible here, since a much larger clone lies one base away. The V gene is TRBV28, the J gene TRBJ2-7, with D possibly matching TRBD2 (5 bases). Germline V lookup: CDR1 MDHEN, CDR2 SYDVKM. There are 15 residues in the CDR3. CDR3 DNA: TGTGCCAGCAGGATTCCCCTGGGGAGTTCCTCCGAGCAGTACTTC. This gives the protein CASRIPLGSSSEQYF.

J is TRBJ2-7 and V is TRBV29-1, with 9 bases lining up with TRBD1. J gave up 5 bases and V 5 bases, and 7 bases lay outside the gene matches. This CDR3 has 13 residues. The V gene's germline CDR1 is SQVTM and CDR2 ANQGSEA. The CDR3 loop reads CSVRQGVRDEQYF. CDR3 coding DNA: TGCAGCGTTAGACAGGGGGTTCGTGACGAGCAGTACTTC.

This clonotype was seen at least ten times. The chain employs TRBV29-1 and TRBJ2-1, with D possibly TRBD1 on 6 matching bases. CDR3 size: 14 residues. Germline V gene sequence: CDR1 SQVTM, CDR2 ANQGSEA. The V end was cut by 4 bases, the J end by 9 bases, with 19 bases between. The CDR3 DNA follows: TGCAGCGTTGTTATTACAGGGACCTACGGTGAGCAGTTCTTC. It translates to CSVVITGTYGEQFF.

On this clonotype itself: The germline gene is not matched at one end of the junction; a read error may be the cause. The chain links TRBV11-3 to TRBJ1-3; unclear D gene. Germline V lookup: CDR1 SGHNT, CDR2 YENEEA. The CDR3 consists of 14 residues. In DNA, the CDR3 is TGTGCCAGCAGCCACGACGGCTCTGCAAACACCATATATTTC. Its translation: CASSHDGSANTIYF.

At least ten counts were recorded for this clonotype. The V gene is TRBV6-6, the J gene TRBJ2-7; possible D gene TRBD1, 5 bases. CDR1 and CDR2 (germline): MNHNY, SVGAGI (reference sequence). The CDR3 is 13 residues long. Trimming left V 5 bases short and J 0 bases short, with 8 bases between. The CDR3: CASSATASYEQYF. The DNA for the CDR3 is TGTGCCAGCAGTGCGACAGCCTCCTACGAGCAGTACTTC.

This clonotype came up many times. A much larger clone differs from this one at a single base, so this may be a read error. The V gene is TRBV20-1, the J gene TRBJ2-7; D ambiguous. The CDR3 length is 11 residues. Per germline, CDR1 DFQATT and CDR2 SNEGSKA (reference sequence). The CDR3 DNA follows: TGCAGTGCTAGGACGACGTACGAGCAGTCCTTC. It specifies CSARTTYEQSF.

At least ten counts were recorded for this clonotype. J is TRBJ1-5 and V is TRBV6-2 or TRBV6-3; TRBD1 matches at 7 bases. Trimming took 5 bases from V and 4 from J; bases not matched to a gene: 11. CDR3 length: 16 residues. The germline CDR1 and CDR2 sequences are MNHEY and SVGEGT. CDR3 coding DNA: TGTGCCAGCAGTACGGCCGGGACAGTGAGTAATCAGCCCCAGCATTTT. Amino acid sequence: CASSTAGTVSNQPQHF.

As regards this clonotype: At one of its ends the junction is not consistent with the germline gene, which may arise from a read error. The CDR3 is CAGSPPGSVPGYTF. In nucleotides, the CDR3 is TGTGCCGGCAGCCCCCCGGGCTCGGTGCCGGGCTACACCTTC. V is TRBV7-2 and J is TRBJ1-2, with D hard to call. The CDR3 has 14 residues. CDR1 is SGHTA and CDR2 is FQGNSA in the germline V gene.

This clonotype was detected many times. CDR3 region: CASSPRTTDTQYF. In DNA form, the CDR3 reads TGTGCCAGCAGTCCCCGTACGACAGATACGCAGTATTTT. The genes are TRBV11-3 and TRBJ2-3, with D uncertain. Per germline, CDR1 SGHNT and CDR2 YENEEA. CDR3 size: 13 residues. The V and J ends lost 6 bases and 3 bases respectively, with 10 bases between them.

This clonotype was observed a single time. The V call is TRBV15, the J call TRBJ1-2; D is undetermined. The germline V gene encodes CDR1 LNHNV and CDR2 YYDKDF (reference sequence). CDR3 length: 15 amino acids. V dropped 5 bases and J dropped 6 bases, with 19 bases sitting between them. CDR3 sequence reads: CATSPGALQWHGYTF. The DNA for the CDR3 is TGTGCCACCAGCCCCGGAGCGCTCCAATGGCATGGCTACACCTTC. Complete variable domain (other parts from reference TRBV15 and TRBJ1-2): DAMVIQNPRYQVTQFGKPVTLSCSQTLNHNVMYWYQQKSSQAPKLLFHYYDKDFNNEADTPDNFQSRRPNTSFCFLDIRSPGLGDTAMYLCATSPGALQWHGYTFGSGTRLTVV.

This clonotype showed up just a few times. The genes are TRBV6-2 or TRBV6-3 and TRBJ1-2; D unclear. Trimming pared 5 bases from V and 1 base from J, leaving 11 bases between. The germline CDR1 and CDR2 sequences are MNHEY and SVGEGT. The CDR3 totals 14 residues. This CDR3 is CASSHSQYNYGYTF. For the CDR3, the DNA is TGTGCCAGCAGTCACAGTCAGTATAACTATGGCTACACCTTC.

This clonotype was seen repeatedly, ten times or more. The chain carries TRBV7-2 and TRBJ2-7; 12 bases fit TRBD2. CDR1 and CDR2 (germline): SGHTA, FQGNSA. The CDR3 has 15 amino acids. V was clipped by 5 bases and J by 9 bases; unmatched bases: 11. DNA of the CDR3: TGTGCCAGCAGCCTAGACGGACTAGCGGGAACTGGGCAGTACTTC. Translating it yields CASSLDGLAGTGQYF.

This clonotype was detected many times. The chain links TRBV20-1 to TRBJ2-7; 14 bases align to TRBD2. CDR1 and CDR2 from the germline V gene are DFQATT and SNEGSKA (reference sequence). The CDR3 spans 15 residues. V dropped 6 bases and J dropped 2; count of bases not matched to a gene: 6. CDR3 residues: CSAQSTSGRAYEQYF. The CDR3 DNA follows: TGCAGTGCCCAATCGACTAGCGGGAGGGCCTACGAGCAGTACTTC.

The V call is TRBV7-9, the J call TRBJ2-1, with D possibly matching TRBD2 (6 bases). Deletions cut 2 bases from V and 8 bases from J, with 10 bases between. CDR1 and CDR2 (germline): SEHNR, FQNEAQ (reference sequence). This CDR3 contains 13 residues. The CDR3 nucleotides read TGTGCCAGCAGCTTACGGGAGTTTTATGAGCAGTTCTTC. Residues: CASSLREFYEQFF.

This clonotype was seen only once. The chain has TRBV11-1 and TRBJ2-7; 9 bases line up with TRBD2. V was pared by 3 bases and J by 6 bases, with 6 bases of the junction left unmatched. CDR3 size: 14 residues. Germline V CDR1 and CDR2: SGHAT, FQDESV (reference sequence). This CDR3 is CASSLTSGSPEQYF. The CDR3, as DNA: TGTGCCAGCAGCTTGACTAGCGGTTCGCCCGAGCAGTACTTC. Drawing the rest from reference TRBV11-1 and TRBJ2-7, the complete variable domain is EAEVAQSPRYKITEKSQAVAFWCDPISGHATLYWYRQILGQGPELLVQFQDESVVDDSQLPKDRFSAERLKGVDSTLKIQPAELGDSAMYLCASSLTSGSPEQYFGPGTRLTVT.

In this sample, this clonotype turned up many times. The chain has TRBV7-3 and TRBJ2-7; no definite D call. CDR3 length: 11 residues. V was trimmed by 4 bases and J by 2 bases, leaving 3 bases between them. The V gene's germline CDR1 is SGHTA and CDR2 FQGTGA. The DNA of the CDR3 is TGTGCCAGCAGCTCCCCCTACGAGCAGTACTTC. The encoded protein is CASSSPYEQYF.

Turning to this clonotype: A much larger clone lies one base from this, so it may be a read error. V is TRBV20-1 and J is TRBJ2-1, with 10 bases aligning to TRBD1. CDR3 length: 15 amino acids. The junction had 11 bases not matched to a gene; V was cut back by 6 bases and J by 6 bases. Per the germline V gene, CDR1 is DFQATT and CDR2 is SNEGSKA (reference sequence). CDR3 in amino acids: CSAAFGTGASNEQFF. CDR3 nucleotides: TGCAGTGCGGCCTTCGGGACAGGGGCCTCCAATGAGCAGTTCTTC.